This entry concerns a single T cell receptor beta chain. No antigen is known for it. Sequencing was performed with immunoSEQ multiplex PCR; in TCRdb, only in-frame clones are kept and a portion is missing. The sample holds 56,000 or so clones, over 75% seen once. The sample is drawn from a study of OX40 agonist ivuxolimab in advanced cancers. Study results and limitations: Antigen targets of the expanded peripheral T cells went undetermined.

The CDR3 spans 13 residues. With 1 base removed from V and 5 bases from J, the gap between germline ends came to 8 bases. Looked up from germline, CDR1 is SGHTA and CDR2 is FQGNSA. The chain uses TRBV7-2 and TRBJ1-1, with unresolved D. The clonotype was recovered from an adult with an advanced solid tumor such as melanoma, head and neck, liver or kidney cancer. Sequencing used CD4+ or CD8+ T cells sorted from blood, obtained in a trial of the OX40 agonist ivuxolimab. The CDR3 DNA follows: TGTGCCAGCAGCTTAGGGGGTAGGACTGAAGCTTTCTTT. This codes for CASSLGGRTEAFF.